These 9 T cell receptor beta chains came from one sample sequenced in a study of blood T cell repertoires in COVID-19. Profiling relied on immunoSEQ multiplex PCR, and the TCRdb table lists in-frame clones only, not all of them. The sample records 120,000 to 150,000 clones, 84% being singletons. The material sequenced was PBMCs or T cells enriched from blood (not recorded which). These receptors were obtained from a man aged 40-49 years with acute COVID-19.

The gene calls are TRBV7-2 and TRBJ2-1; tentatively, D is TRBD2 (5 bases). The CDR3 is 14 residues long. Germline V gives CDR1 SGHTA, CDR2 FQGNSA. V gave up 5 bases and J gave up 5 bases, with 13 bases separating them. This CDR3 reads CASSPYGGHNEQFF. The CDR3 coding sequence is TGTGCCAGCAGCCCATACGGAGGACACAATGAGCAGTTCTTC.

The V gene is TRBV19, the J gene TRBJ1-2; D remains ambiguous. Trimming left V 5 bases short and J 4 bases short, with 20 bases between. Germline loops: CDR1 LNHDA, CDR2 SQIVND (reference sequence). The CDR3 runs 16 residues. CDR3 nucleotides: TGTGCCAGTAGTCCAACCCTCGGCGGCAGCGGCTATGGCTACACCTTC. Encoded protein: CASSPTLGGSGYGYTF.

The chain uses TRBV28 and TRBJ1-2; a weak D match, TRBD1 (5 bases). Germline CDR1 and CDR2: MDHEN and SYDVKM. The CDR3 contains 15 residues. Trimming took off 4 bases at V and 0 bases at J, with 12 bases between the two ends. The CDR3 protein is CASSSGGVTNYGYTF. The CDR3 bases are TGTGCCAGCAGTTCCGGGGGGGTAACTAACTATGGCTACACCTTC.

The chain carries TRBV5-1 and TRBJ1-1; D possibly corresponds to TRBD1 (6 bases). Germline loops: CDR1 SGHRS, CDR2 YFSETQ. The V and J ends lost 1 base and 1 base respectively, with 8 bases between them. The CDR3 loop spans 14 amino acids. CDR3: CASSLQGQNTEAFF. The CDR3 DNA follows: TGCGCCAGCAGCTTGCAGGGACAGAACACTGAAGCTTTCTTT. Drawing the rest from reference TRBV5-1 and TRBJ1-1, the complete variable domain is KAGVTQTPRYLIKTRGQQVTLSCSPISGHRSVSWYQQTPGQGLQFLFEYFSETQRNKGNFPGRFSGRQFSNSRSEMNVSTLELGDSALYLCASSLQGQNTEAFFGQGTRLTVV.

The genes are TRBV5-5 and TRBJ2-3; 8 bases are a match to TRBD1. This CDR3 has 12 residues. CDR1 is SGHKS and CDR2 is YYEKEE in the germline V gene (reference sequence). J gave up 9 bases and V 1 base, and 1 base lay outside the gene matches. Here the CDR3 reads CASSLRDRTQYF. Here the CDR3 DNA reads TGTGCCAGCAGCTTGAGGGACAGGACGCAGTATTTT.

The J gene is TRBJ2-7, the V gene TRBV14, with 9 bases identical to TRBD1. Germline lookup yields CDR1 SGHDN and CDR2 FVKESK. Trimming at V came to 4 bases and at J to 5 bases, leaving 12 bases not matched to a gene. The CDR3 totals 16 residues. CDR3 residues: CASSRRQDRGRNEQYF. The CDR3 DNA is TGTGCCAGCAGCCGACGACAGGACAGGGGAAGGAACGAGCAGTACTTC.

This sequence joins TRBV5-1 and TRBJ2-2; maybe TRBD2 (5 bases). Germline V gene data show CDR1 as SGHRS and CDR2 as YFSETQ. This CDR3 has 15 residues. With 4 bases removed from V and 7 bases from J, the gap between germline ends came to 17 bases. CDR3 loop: CASSPLPSEGGELFF. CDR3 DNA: TGCGCCAGCAGCCCCCTGCCTTCTGAGGGCGGGGAGCTGTTTTTT.

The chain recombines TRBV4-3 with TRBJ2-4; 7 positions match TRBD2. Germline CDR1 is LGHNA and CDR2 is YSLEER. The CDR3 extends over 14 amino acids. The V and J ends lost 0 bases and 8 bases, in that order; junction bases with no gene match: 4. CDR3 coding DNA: TGCGCCAGCAGCCAAGATTTGGGGGGGGACATTCAGTACTTC. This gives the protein CASSQDLGGDIQYF.

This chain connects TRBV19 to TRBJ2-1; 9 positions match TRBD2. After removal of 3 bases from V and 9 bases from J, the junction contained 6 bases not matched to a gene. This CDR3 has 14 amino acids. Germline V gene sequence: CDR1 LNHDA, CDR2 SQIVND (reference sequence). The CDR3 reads CASSIAGGPSEQFF. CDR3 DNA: TGTGCCAGTAGTATCGCGGGGGGGCCAAGTGAGCAGTTCTTC.